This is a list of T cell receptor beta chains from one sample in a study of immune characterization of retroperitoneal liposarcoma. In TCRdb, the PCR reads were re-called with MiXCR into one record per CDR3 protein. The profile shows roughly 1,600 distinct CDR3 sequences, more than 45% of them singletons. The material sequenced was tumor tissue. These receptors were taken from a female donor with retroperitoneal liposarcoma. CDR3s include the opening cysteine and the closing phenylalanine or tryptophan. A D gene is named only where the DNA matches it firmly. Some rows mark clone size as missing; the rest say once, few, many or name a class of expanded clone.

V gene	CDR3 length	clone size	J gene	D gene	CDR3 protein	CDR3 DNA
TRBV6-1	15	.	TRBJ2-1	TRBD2	CASSYRGGLTNEQFF	TGTGCCAGCAGTTATCGCGGGGGTCTGACCAATGAGCAGTTCTTC
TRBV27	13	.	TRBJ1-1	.	CASSVTGISEAFF	TGTGCCAGCAGCGTGACGGGGATCTCTGAAGCTTTCTTT
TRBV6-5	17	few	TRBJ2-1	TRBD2	CASRAGTSGARREEQFF	TGTGCCAGCCGGGCCGGGACTAGCGGGGCCAGGAGGGAGGAGCAGTTCTTC
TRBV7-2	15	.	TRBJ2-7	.	CASSPPGNLYNEQYF	TGTGCCAGCAGCCCCCCAGGGAACCTATACAATGAGCAGTACTTC
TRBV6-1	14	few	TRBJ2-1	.	CASSLRGSYNEQFF	TGTGCCAGCAGTCTGAGGGGCTCCTACAATGAGCAGTTCTTC
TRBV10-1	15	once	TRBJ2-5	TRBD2	CASSGLAGEGETQYF	TGCGCCAGCAGTGGACTAGCGGGAGAGGGTGAGACCCAGTACTTC
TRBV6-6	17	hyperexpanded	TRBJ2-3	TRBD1	CASRRGRQGIFTDTQYF	TGTGCCAGCAGGAGGGGTCGACAGGGAATATTCACAGATACGCAGTATTTT
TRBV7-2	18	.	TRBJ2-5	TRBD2	CASSPRPSLAGMQETQYF	TGTGCCAGCAGCCCACGCCCCTCGCTAGCGGGGATGCAAGAGACCCAGTACTTC
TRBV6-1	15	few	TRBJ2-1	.	CASSEEWQSYNEQFF	TGTGCCAGCAGTGAAGAGTGGCAGTCCTACAATGAGCAGTTCTTC
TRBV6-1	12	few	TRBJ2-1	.	CASSYNQETQFF	TGTGCCAGCAGTTATAACCAAGAGACCCAGTTCTTC
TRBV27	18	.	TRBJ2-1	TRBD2	CASSLGTSGRTSYNEQFF	TGTGCCAGCAGTCTTGGGACTAGCGGGAGGACCTCCTACAATGAGCAGTTCTTC
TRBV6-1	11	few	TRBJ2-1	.	CASSTWGEQFF	TGTGCCAGCAGCACATGGGGCGAGCAGTTCTTC
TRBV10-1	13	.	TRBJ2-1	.	CASSVGPYNEQFF	TGCGCCAGCAGTGTGGGCCCCTACAATGAGCAGTTCTTC
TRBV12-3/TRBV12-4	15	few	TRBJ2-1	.	CASWTGNSVVDEQFF	TGTGCCAGCTGGACCGGTAATAGCGTGGTCGATGAGCAGTTCTTC
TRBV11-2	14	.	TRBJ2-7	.	CASSFGEAYNEQYF	TGTGCCAGCAGCTTCGGGGAGGCCTACAATGAGCAGTACTTC
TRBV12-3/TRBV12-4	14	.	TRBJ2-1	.	CASRGSGGGDEQFF	TGTGCCAGCAGGGGGTCCGGGGGAGGAGATGAGCAGTTCTTC
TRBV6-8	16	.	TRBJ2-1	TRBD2	CASSWTSGRGYNEQFF	TGTGCCAGCAGTTGGACTAGCGGGAGGGGATACAATGAGCAGTTCTTC
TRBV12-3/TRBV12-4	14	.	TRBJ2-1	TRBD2	CASTVAGSNNEQFF	TGTGCCAGCACGGTAGCGGGGAGTAACAATGAGCAGTTCTTC
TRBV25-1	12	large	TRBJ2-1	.	CASSEGRLEQFF	TGTGCCAGCAGTGAAGGTCGGCTTGAGCAGTTCTTC
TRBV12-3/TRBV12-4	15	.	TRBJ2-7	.	CASSFRGTATSEQYF	TGTGCCAGCAGTTTTCGGGGGACAGCAACAAGCGAGCAGTACTTC
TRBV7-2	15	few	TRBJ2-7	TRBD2	CASSLKPSGTHEQYF	TGTGCCAGCAGCTTAAAGCCTAGCGGTACTCACGAGCAGTACTTC
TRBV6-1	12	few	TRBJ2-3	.	CASSELSPLQYF	TGTGCCAGCAGTGAATTGTCGCCATTGCAGTATTTT
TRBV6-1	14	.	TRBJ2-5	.	CASSEFGLEETQYF	TGTGCCAGCAGTGAATTTGGACTGGAAGAGACCCAGTACTTC
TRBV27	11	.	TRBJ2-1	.	CASGRGNEQFF	TGTGCCAGCGGGCGGGGAAATGAGCAGTTCTTC
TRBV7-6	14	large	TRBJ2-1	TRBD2	CASSLEVVLAEQFF	TGTGCCAGCAGCTTAGAGGTGGTTCTAGCGGAACAGTTCTTC
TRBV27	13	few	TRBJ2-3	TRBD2	CAELAGVTDTQYF	TGTGCCGAACTAGCGGGAGTCACAGATACGCAGTATTTT
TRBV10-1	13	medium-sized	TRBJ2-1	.	CASSEGHSYEQFF	TGCGCCAGCAGTGAGGGACACTCCTACGAGCAGTTCTTC
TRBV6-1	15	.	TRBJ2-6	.	CASRPDRSGANVLTF	TGTGCCAGCCGCCCGGACCGCTCTGGGGCCAACGTCCTGACTTTC
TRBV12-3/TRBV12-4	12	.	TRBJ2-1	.	CASSLVSNEQFF	TGTGCCAGCAGTTTAGTCTCCAATGAGCAGTTCTTC
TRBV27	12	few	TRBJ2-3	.	CASSQSGNTQYF	TGTGCCAGCAGTCAGAGCGGTAATACGCAGTATTTT
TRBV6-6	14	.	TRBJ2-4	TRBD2	CASSPGTSGPFQYF	TGTGCCAGCAGCCCCGGGACTAGCGGGCCCTTTCAGTACTTC
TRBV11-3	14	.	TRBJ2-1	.	CASSLVATYNEQFF	TGTGCCAGCAGCTTAGTTGCCACTTACAATGAGCAGTTCTTC
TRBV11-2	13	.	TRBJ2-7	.	CASSLFTSYEQYF	TGTGCCAGCAGCTTATTCACATCCTACGAGCAGTACTTC
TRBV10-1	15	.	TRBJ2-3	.	CASSESWVPTDTQYF	TGCGCCAGCAGTGAGTCTTGGGTACCCACAGATACGCAGTATTTT
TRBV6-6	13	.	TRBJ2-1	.	CASSYRRGYEQFF	TGTGCCAGCAGTTACCGCAGGGGCTACGAGCAGTTCTTC
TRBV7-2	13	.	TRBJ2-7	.	CASSADLDNEQYF	TGTGCCAGCAGCGCGGACCTTGACAATGAGCAGTACTTC
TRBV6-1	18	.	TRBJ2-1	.	CASTPWGDYSSGVETQFF	TGTGCCAGCACCCCCTGGGGTGACTACTCATCAGGGGTCGAGACCCAGTTCTTC
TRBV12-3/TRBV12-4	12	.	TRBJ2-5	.	CASSFGRETQYF	TGTGCCAGCAGTTTCGGCCGAGAGACCCAGTACTTC
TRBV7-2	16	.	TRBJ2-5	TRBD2	CASSLGGSGSQETQYF	TGTGCCAGCAGCTTAGGTGGTAGCGGGTCTCAAGAGACCCAGTACTTC
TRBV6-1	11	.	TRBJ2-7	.	CASSTWGEQYF	TGTGCCAGCAGCACATGGGGCGAGCAGTACTTC
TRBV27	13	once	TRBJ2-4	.	CASSWGSLNIQYF	TGTGCCAGCAGTTGGGGCTCCCTAAACATTCAGTACTTC
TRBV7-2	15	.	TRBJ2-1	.	CASSLDPGSFSEQFF	TGTGCCAGCAGCTTAGACCCGGGTAGCTTCAGCGAGCAGTTCTTC
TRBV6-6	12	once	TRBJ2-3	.	CASKGGTDTQYF	TGTGCCAGCAAAGGGGGCACAGATACGCAGTATTTT
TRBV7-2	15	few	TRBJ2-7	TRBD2	CASSRTSGAYNEQYF	TGTGCCAGCAGCCGGACTAGCGGCGCCTACAATGAGCAGTACTTC
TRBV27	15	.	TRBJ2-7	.	CASMVSRGGLNEQYF	TGTGCCAGCATGGTCTCCAGGGGTGGTCTCAATGAGCAGTACTTC
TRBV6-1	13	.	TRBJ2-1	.	CASSQNSRYEQFF	TGTGCCAGCAGTCAAAACTCCCGCTACGAGCAGTTCTTC
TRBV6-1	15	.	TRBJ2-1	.	CASSEQAGSYNEQFF	TGTGCCAGCAGCGAGCAAGCGGGCTCCTACAATGAGCAGTTCTTC
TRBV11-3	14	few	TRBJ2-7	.	CASSLFRGAYEQYF	TGTGCCAGCAGCTTGTTCAGGGGCGCCTACGAGCAGTACTTC
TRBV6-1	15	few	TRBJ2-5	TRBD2	CAGAPGLAGDGTQYF	TGTGCCGGAGCCCCGGGACTAGCGGGTGATGGGACCCAGTACTTC
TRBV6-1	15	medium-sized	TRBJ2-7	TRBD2	CASRAGLVLYNEQYF	TGTGCCAGCCGGGCGGGACTAGTCCTCTACAATGAGCAGTACTTC
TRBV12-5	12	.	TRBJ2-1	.	CASGFGYNEQFF	TGTGCTAGTGGTTTTGGGTACAATGAGCAGTTCTTC
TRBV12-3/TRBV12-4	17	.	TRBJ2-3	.	CASSLALGYGRRETQYF	TGTGCCAGCAGTTTAGCGCTGGGTTACGGGCGTCGAGAGACCCAGTACTTT
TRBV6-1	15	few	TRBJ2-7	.	CASSEMVGGFYEQYF	TGTGCCAGCAGTGAAATGGTAGGTGGGTTCTACGAGCAGTACTTC